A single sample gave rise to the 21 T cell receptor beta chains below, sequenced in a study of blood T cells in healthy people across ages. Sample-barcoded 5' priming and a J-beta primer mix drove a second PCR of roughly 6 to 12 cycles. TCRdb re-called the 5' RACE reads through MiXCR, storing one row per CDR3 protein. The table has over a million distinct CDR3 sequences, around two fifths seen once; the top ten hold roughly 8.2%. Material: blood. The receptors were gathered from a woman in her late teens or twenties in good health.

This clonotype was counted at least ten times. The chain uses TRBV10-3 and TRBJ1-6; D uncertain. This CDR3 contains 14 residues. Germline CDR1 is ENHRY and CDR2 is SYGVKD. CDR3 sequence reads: CANQESSYNSPLHF. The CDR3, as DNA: TGTGCAAACCAGGAGAGCTCCTATAATTCACCCCTCCACTTT.

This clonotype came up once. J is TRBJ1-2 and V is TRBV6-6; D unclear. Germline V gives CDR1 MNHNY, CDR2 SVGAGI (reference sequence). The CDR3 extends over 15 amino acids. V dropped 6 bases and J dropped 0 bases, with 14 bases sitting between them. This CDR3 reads CASRPQENANYGYTF. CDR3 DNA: TGTGCCAGCAGGCCTCAGGAAAACGCTAACTATGGCTACACCTTC.

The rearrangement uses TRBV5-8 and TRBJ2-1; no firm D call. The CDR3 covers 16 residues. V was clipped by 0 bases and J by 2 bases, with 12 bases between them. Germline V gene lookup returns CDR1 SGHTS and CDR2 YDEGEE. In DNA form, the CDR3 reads TGTGCCAGCAGCTTGGTGGGCCAGGCCACCTACAATGAGCAGTTCTTC. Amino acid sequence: CASSLVGQATYNEQFF.

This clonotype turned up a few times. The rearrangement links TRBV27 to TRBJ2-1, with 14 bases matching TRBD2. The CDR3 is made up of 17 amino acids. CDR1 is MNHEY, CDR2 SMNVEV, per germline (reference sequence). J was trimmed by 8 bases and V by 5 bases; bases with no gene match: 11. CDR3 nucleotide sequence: TGTGCCAGCAGTCTAAGACTAGCGGGGGGGCTTGTACATGAGCAGTTCTTC. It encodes CASSLRLAGGLVHEQFF.

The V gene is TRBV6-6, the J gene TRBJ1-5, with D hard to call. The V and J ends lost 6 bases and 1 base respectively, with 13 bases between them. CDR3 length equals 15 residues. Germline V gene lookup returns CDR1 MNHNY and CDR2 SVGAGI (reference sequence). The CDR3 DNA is TGTGCCAGCAGAACCAGTCCTGGGAGCAATCAGCCCCAGCATTTT. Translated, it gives CASRTSPGSNQPQHF.

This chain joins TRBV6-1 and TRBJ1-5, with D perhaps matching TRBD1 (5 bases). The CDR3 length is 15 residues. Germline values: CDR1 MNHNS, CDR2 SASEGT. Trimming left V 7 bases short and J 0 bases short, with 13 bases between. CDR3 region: CASMGEITSNQPQHF. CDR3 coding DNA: TGTGCCAGCATGGGGGAAATCACTAGCAATCAGCCCCAGCATTTT.

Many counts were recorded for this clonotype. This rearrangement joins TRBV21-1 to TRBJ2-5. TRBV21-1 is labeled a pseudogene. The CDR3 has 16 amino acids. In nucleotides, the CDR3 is TGTGCCAGCAGCAAAGGCGTGTGGACGCCTCTTTTAGGGCAGTACTTC. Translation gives CASSKGVWTPLLGQYF.

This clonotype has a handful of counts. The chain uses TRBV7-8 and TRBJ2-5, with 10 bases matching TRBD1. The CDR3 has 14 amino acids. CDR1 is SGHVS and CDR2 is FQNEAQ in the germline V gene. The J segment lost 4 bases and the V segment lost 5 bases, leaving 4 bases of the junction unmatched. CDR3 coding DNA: TGTGCCAGCAGCAGACAGGGGGCTATAGAGACCCAGTACTTC. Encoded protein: CASSRQGAIETQYF.

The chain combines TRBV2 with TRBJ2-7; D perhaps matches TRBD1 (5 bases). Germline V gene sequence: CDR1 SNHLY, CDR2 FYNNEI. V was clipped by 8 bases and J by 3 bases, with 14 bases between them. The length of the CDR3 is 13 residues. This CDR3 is CASAKGQLYEQYF. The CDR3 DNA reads TGTGCCAGCGCCAAGGGGCAGCTCTACGAGCAGTACTTC.

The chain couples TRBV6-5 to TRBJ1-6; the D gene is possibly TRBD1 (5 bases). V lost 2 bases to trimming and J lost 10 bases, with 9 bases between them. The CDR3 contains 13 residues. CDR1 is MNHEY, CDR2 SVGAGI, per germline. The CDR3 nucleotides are TGTGCCAGCAGTTACAGGGGAGGATCACCCCTCCACTTT. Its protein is CASSYRGGSPLHF.

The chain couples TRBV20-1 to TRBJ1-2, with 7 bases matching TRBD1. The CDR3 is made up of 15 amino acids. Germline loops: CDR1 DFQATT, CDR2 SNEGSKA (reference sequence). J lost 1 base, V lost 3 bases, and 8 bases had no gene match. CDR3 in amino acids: CSASPQQGINYGYTF. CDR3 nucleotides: TGCAGTGCTAGTCCCCAACAGGGGATTAACTATGGCTACACCTTC.

The CDR3 spells CASSAPPGQTTYEQYF. In nucleotides, the CDR3 is TGTGCCAGCAGTGCGCCCCCCGGACAGACAACCTACGAGCAGTACTTC. The J gene is TRBJ2-4, the V gene TRBV12-3 or TRBV12-4; possibly TRBD1 for D (6 bases). The tail of the sequence fits TRBJ2-7 better, so the J call may be wrong. This CDR3 has 16 residues.

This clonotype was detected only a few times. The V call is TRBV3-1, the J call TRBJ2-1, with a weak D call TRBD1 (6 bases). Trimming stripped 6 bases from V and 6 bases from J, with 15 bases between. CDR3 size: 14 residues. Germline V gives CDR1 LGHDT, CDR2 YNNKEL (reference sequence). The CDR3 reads CASSRTVPVNEQFF. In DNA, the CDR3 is TGTGCCAGCAGTAGGACAGTGCCGGTCAATGAGCAGTTCTTC.

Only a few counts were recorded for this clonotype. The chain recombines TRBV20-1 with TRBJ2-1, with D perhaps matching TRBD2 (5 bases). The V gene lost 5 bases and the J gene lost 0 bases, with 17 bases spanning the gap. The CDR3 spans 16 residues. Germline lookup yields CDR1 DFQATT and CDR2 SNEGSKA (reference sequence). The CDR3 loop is CSAASPAVSSYNEQFF. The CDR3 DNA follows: TGCAGTGCTGCCTCCCCAGCGGTGAGCTCCTACAATGAGCAGTTCTTC.

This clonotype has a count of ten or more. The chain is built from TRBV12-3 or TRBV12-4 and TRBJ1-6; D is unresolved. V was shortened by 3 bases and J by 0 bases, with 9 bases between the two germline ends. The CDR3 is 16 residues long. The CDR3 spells CASSLTGSSYNSPLHF. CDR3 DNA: TGTGCCAGCAGTTTGACGGGAAGCTCCTATAATTCACCCCTCCACTTT.

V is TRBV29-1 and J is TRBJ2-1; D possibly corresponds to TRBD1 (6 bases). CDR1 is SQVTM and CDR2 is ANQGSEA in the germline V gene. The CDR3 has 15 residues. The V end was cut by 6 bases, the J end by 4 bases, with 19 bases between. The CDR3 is CSVPHLTGVYNEQFF. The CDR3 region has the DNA TGCAGCGTCCCGCATTTGACAGGAGTTTACAATGAGCAGTTCTTC.

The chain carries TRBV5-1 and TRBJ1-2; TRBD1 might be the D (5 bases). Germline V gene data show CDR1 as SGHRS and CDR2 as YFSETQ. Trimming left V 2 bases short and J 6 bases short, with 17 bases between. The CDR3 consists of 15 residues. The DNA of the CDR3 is TGCGCCAGCAGCTTTCTCCCCGACAGAGATGATGGCTACACCTTC. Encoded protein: CASSFLPDRDDGYTF.

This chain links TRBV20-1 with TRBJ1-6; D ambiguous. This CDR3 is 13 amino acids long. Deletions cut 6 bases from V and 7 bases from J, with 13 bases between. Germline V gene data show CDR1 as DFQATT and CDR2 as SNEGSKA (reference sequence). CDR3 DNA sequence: TGCAGTGCCAGGCAGGATGGGAATTCACCCCTCCACTTT. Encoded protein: CSARQDGNSPLHF.

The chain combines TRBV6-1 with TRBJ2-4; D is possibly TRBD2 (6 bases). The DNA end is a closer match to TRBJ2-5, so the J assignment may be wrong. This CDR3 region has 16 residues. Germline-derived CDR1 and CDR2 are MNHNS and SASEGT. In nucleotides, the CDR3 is TGTGCCAGCAGCGAACCCGGGACTGGCGGTTCAAGGACCCAGTACTTC. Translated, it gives CASSEPGTGGSRTQYF.

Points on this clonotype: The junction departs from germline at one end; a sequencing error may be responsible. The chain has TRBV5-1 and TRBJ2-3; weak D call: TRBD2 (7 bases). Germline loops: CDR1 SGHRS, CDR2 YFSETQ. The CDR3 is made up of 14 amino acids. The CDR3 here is CASSVRGRTDTQYF. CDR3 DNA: TGCGCCAGCAGCGTGCGGGGGCGGACAGATACACAGTATTTT.

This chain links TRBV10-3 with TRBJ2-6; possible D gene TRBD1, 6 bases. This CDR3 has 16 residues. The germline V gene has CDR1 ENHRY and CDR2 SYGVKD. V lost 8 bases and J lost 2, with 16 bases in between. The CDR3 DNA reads TGTGCCATCGGACTGAGTGGGGGCCCTGGGGCCAACGTCCTGACTTTC. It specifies CAIGLSGGPGANVLTF.